This TCR beta chain stems from a study of vaccination effects on CD4 cells after COVID-19. Study-wide results and caveats: Clones arising from infection and from vaccination showed marked clonal contraction late after vaccination. Early post-infection timepoints were absent, and convalescent patients were few.

With regard to this clone: Its antigen is not identified.

ViraFEST expansion of antigen-specific CD4+ T cells with viral peptide pools preceded sequencing. When around nine days of culture had elapsed, CD4+ T cells were isolated. Nucleocapsid antibodies were negative in the vaccine recipients, who had never had SARS-CoV-2 infection. Supplemented with about 10 IU/ml IL-2 and around 10 ug/ml peptides, fewer than 2.5 million PBMC per well were kept in culture. Half-medium exchanges with IL-2 medium took place on days 3 and 7. With 3 bases clipped from V and 7 bases from J, the junction kept 5 bases outside the gene matches. The CDR3 is 16 amino acids. Germline V gene data show CDR1 as LNHDA and CDR2 as SQIVND (reference sequence). Measured with immunoSEQ multiplex PCR; TCRdb has only the in-frame clones, and not every one. The sample includes 78,000 or so clones, around 78% seen only once; the top ten take 10%.

This TCR derives from a human donor who received a COVID-19 vaccine. This chain connects TRBV19 to TRBJ1-6; TRBD1 agrees at 11 bases. The material was CD4+ T cells from PBMCs cultured with SARS-CoV-2 spike peptides, obtained before COVID-19 vaccination. The CDR3 coding sequence is TGTGCCAGTAGTATCGGACAGGGGGCTTGGAATTCACCCCTCCACTTT. It is translated as CASSIGQGAWNSPLHF.